This T cell receptor beta chain appears in the sequencing data of a study of T-cell memory formation after mild COVID-19. Study-wide results and caveats: Clones from the second wave (peaking day 37) had unconfirmed SARS-CoV-2 specificity.

The CDR3 consists of 12 residues. V was trimmed by 4 bases and J by 4 bases, leaving 9 bases between them. CDR1 is SQVTM and CDR2 is ANQGSEA in the germline V gene. Using its own MiXCR run on the 5' RACE reads, TCRdb lists one record per CDR3 protein. Here the sample spans 350,000 or so distinct CDR3 sequences, 13% being singletons. Points on this clonotype: Its cognate antigen is unknown.

This sequence originates from a man between 18 and 35 years old who had mild COVID-19 (a few samples of this study predate the infection). Cell type and time point are not known. Sequencing used PBMCs or a T cell subset sorted from them (not recorded which). This chain connects TRBV29-1 to TRBJ2-3, with D possibly being TRBD1 (5 bases). The DNA for the CDR3 is TGCAGCGTTGTTCCACAGGCAGATACGCAGTATTTT. Encoded protein: CSVVPQADTQYF.